This T cell receptor (beta chain) was documented in a study of radiation and T cells in renal cell carcinoma. For the study at large: Nephrectomy followed 15 Gy stereotactic body radiation by 4 weeks.

The CDR3 spans 15 residues. The J segment lost 1 base and the V segment lost 5 bases, leaving 5 bases of the junction unmatched. Germline V gene lookup returns CDR1 SGHTA and CDR2 FQGNSA. Sequenced by immunoSEQ multiplex PCR; TCRdb stores in-frame clones only, minus some. The sample lists 110,000 to 150,000 clones, roughly 90% occurring once. Described time point: baseline pretreatment blood. Treatment described: 15 Gy SBRT to primary tumor, nephrectomy 4 weeks later. Radiation-treated patients gave blood at baseline, week 2 and week 4. The patient's renal cell carcinoma had clear cell pathology. This clone was found once.

The rearrangement joins TRBV7-2 to TRBJ2-1, with 7 nucleotides matching TRBD2. The source material was blood, sampled from a patient whose treatment included radiotherapy and nephrectomy. The receptor's source is a woman aged 50 to 60 with renal cell carcinoma. As DNA, the CDR3 is TGTGCCAGCAGCCAAAATAGCGGGTCCTACAATGAGCAGTTCTTC. Amino acids: CASSQNSGSYNEQFF.